This T cell receptor (beta chain) was sequenced for a study of shared clonotypes between healthy human individuals. Deep-level running was used for the assay. Original analysis: Because ImmunoSEQ provided only junction sequences with no quality scores, the filtering differed. Sequencing was performed with immunoSEQ multiplex PCR; in TCRdb, only in-frame clones are kept and a portion is missing. V, J and clone size were drawn from that table, and D and trimming were deduced from the DNA. The sample includes a few million clones, just over 90% of them seen just once. The CDR3 is 14 residues long. With 2 bases removed from V and 2 bases from J, the gap between germline ends came to 10 bases. CDR1 is MNHEY and CDR2 is SVGAGI in the germline V gene.

The sequence derives from a man aged 18-30 years in good health. The J gene is TRBJ2-7, the V gene TRBV6-5; D perhaps matches TRBD2 (6 bases). The sequenced material came from naive CD4+ T cells sorted from blood. Subset of the sample: CD45RA+ positively selected. CDR3 loop: CASSYARGPYEQYF. In nucleotides, the CDR3 is TGTGCCAGCAGTTACGCGCGGGGACCCTACGAGCAGTACTTC.